The 29 T cell receptor beta chains reported below all come from one sample, sequenced in a study of metastatic and nonmetastatic thyroid tumors. TCRdb reprocessed the PCR reads via MiXCR. The sample has some 30,000 clones; under 8% are singletons. Patients underwent thyroid surgery, and none had received any treatment before it. The sequencing input was blood. Receptor source: a female donor with papillary thyroid cancer or a benign thyroid nodule (not recorded which). Some clones in this sample may be carry-over from other donors' samples.

There are many counts of this clone. V gene TRBV7-9 combines with J gene TRBJ2-1; 10 bases align to TRBD2. CDR1 and CDR2 from the germline V gene are SEHNR and FQNEAQ (reference sequence). V gave up 7 bases and J gave up 3 bases; unmatched junction bases: 6. This CDR3 spans 15 amino acids. This CDR3 is CASTPGLANYNEQFF. The CDR3 DNA sequence: TGTGCCAGCACCCCGGGACTAGCGAACTACAATGAGCAGTTCTTC.

This clone was seen ten or more times. This chain uses TRBV10-3 with TRBJ2-3; TRBD2 might be the D (6 bases). V was trimmed by 2 bases and J by 5 bases, leaving 14 bases between them. The length of the CDR3 is 15 residues. Germline V gene sequence: CDR1 ENHRY, CDR2 SYGVKD. CDR3 coding DNA: TGTGCCATCAGTGAGGAGCGGGCAGTTGTAGATACGCAGTATTTT. Its translation: CAISEERAVVDTQYF.

This clone appeared many times. The chain uses TRBV6-1 and TRBJ1-5; perhaps TRBD1 as D (5 bases). CDR1 is MNHNS, CDR2 SASEGT, per germline. V lost 8 bases to trimming and J lost 0 bases, with 11 bases between them. This CDR3 is 14 amino acids long. CDR3 in amino acids: CASVIQDSNQPQHF. The CDR3 DNA sequence: TGTGCCAGCGTAATACAGGATAGCAATCAGCCCCAGCATTTT.

This clone has at least ten counts. The V gene is TRBV6-1, the J gene TRBJ2-3, with 7 positions matching TRBD1. The trim removed 4 bases at V and 0 bases at J, leaving 4 bases unmatched. In germline, CDR1 is MNHNS, CDR2 SASEGT. The CDR3 is 15 residues long. The CDR3 coding sequence is TGTGCCAGCAGTGTTAGCAGGGGGAGCACAGATACGCAGTATTTT. Its protein product is CASSVSRGSTDTQYF.

By share, this clone ranks as medium-sized. V gene TRBV27 combines with J gene TRBJ2-3, with D unresolved. CDR1 and CDR2 (germline): MNHEY, SMNVEV (reference sequence). CDR3 length equals 12 residues. Deletions cut 5 bases from V and 2 bases from J, with 5 bases between. In DNA, the CDR3 is TGTGCCAGCAGTACCCTCACAGATACGCAGTATTTT. This codes for CASSTLTDTQYF.

Many counts were recorded for this clone. The chain is built from TRBV28 and TRBJ2-4, with 7 bases aligning to TRBD1. The CDR3 runs to 21 residues. The J segment lost 0 bases and the V segment lost 3 bases, leaving 20 bases of the junction unmatched. Per the germline V gene, CDR1 is MDHEN and CDR2 is SYDVKM. CDR3 sequence: CASSFTGAKYGESLAKNIQYF. The CDR3 DNA reads TGTGCCAGCAGTTTTACAGGGGCTAAGTACGGAGAGTCGCTAGCCAAAAACATTCAGTACTTC.

This clone was observed many times. The chain joins TRBV20-1 to TRBJ1-6; D remains unclear. Germline assignment: CDR1 DFQATT and CDR2 SNEGSKA (reference sequence). This CDR3 has 14 amino acids. Trimming pared 0 bases from V and 14 bases from J, leaving 17 bases between. CDR3 sequence: CSARDGRAQESLHF. The CDR3 DNA reads as TGCAGTGCTAGAGATGGGAGGGCCCAGGAGTCCCTCCACTTT.

This clone was seen at least ten times. The J gene is TRBJ2-7, the V gene TRBV5-1, with TRBD1 identical over 9 bases. V lost 5 bases and J lost 2; bases outside the gene matches: 5. CDR3 length: 14 residues. Germline V lookup: CDR1 SGHRS, CDR2 YFSETQ. CDR3 nucleotide sequence: TGCGCCAGCAGTCCCGGGACAGGGACCTACGAGCAGTACTTC. It codes for CASSPGTGTYEQYF.

The table lists this clone with many counts. V and J are TRBV19 and TRBJ2-1; TRBD2 matches 8 bases. V lost 1 base and J lost 9; bases outside the gene matches: 8. CDR3 length equals 15 residues. Looked up from germline, CDR1 is LNHDA and CDR2 is SQIVND (reference sequence). The CDR3 DNA sequence: TGTGCCAGTAGTATAGTTTCAGCGGGAGTAGTTGAGCAGTTCTTC. It is translated as CASSIVSAGVVEQFF.

There are many counts of this clone. The chain links TRBV11-3 to TRBJ2-2; 8 bases fit TRBD1. From germline, CDR1 is SGHNT and CDR2 YENEEA. The CDR3 has 16 residues. V was pared by 5 bases and J by 7 bases, with 12 bases of the junction left unmatched. DNA of the CDR3: TGTGCCAGCAGCCCGGCCACCGACAGGGGTCGCGGGGAGCTGTTTTTT. It is translated as CASSPATDRGRGELFF.

A remark on this clone: Just one base apart from a much larger clone, this may be a read error. The same CDR3 is also encoded by other DNA sequences in this sample. V gene TRBV20-1 combines with J gene TRBJ1-5; unclear D gene. Germline CDR1 DFQATT, CDR2 SNEGSKA (reference sequence). This CDR3 is built from 15 residues. Here the CDR3 DNA reads TGCAGTGCTAGAGAACCGGGAAGTTGGAATCAGCCCCAGCACTTT. It translates to CSAREPGSWNQPQHF.

Many counts were recorded for this clone. CDR3 amino acids: CASRLGTATQYGYTF. CDR3 nucleotides: TGTGCCAGCAGACTCGGGACAGCTACCCAGTATGGCTACACCTTC. The chain links TRBV2 to TRBJ1-2; TRBD1 matches at 7 bases. CDR1 is SNHLY and CDR2 is FYNNEI in the germline V gene. This CDR3 comprises 15 residues. The trim removed 6 bases at V and 5 bases at J, leaving 12 bases unmatched.

At least ten counts were recorded for this clone. V is TRBV20-1 and J is TRBJ2-7, with unresolved D. Germline V gives CDR1 DFQATT, CDR2 SNEGSKA (reference sequence). The CDR3 totals 12 residues. Trimming left V 6 bases short and J 3 bases short, with 12 bases between. The CDR3 spells CSAGSSYYEQYF. The CDR3 region has the DNA TGCAGTGCGGGCAGTTCATACTACGAGCAGTACTTC.

This clone was counted many times. The gene calls are TRBV4-3 and TRBJ1-2, with TRBD1 matching over 8 bases. CDR3 length: 17 residues. V trimming: 4 bases; J trimming: 8 bases; junction bases outside the gene matches: 18. Germline CDR1 and CDR2: LGHNA and YSLEER. The CDR3 DNA reads TGCGCCAGCAGCCGAAGTCTAGGTACCAGGGGGCTAGAGGGCTACACCTTC. This gives the protein CASSRSLGTRGLEGYTF.

This clone occurred many times. This chain links TRBV6-5 with TRBJ1-5, with D maybe TRBD1 (6 bases). The V end was cut by 0 bases, the J end by 5 bases, with 11 bases between. The CDR3 spans 15 residues. Germline CDR1 is MNHEY and CDR2 is SVGAGI. Here the CDR3 reads CASSYSNKGDQPQHF. CDR3 DNA: TGTGCCAGCAGTTACTCGAACAAGGGGGATCAGCCCCAGCATTTT.

This clone was observed many times. The V and J genes are TRBV7-9 and TRBJ2-1, with 7 bases aligning to TRBD1. Germline lookup yields CDR1 SEHNR and CDR2 FQNEAQ (reference sequence). The CDR3 has 14 amino acids. J was trimmed by 3 bases and V by 5 bases; bases with no gene match: 4. CDR3 bases: TGTGCCAGCAGCCGGGGACAGCTCTACAATGAGCAGTTCTTC. Translated: CASSRGQLYNEQFF.

This clone was recorded at least ten times. The chain couples TRBV5-1 to TRBJ1-2; 7 bases match TRBD1. Germline lookup yields CDR1 SGHRS and CDR2 YFSETQ. This CDR3 region has 14 residues. Unmatched junction bases numbered 3, after V lost 1 base and J lost 3 bases. This CDR3 reads CASSLIGTDYGYTF. The CDR3, as DNA: TGCGCCAGCAGCTTGATAGGGACAGACTATGGCTACACCTTC.

This clone was seen at least ten times. This sequence joins TRBV9 and TRBJ1-4; 11 bases fit TRBD1. This CDR3 contains 16 residues. V shed 1 base, J shed 6 bases, and the junction held 5 bases outside the gene matches. CDR1 is SGDLS and CDR2 is YYNGEE in the germline V gene. This CDR3 is CASSVTPGQGDEKLFF. The CDR3 region has the DNA TGTGCCAGCAGCGTAACCCCGGGACAGGGGGATGAAAAACTGTTTTTT.

In this sample, this clone turned up many times. The chain uses TRBV11-3 and TRBJ2-1; 8 bases agree with TRBD2. The CDR3 covers 18 residues. Trimming took 4 bases from V and 0 from J; bases not matched to a gene: 11. CDR1 and CDR2 (germline): SGHNT, YENEEA. The CDR3: CASSSMRREALSYNEQFF. CDR3 sequence (DNA): TGTGCCAGCAGCTCCATGAGGCGGGAGGCCCTCTCCTACAATGAGCAGTTCTTC.

Ten or more counts support this clone. The rearrangement joins TRBV28 to TRBJ2-7; 7 nucleotides align to TRBD2. Germline lookup yields CDR1 MDHEN and CDR2 SYDVKM. Trimming cost V 2 bases and J 3 bases; bases outside gene matches: 4. The CDR3 sequence is 14 residues long. CDR3 sequence reads: CASSLREDIYEQYF. DNA for the CDR3: TGTGCCAGCAGTTTACGGGAGGACATCTACGAGCAGTACTTC.

This clone was observed many times. The chain combines TRBV28 with TRBJ1-4, with 7 bases identical to TRBD1. J was trimmed by 10 bases and V by 3 bases; bases with no gene match: 8. Germline V lookup: CDR1 MDHEN, CDR2 SYDVKM. The CDR3 is made up of 14 amino acids. The CDR3 DNA follows: TGTGCCAGCAGTTTTCTAGGGGGCTTGGGAAAACTGTTTTTT. Encoded protein: CASSFLGGLGKLFF.

CDR3 nucleotides: TGTGCCAGCAGTCTAGAGGAGGACGCTTTAAATCAGCCCCAGCATTTT. Translating gives CASSLEEDALNQPQHF. V is TRBV12-3 or TRBV12-4 and J is TRBJ1-5; D gene ambiguous. This CDR3 has 16 amino acids. V lost 5 bases, J lost 4 bases, and 18 bases lay in between.

The gene calls are TRBV18 and TRBJ2-5; D unresolved. There are 12 residues in the CDR3. Germline V lookup: CDR1 KGHSH, CDR2 LQKENI. V shed 3 bases and J shed 0 bases, with 2 bases lying between them. The CDR3 DNA reads TGTGCCAGCTCACCCTACCAAGAGACCCAGTACTTC. Translated: CASSPYQETQYF.

This clone appeared many times. The gene calls are TRBV18 and TRBJ1-4, with a tentative D call TRBD1 (5 bases). V was cut by 2 bases and J by 8 bases, with 15 bases left in between. CDR1 and CDR2 (germline): KGHSH, LQKENI. The CDR3 length is 15 residues. The CDR3 spells CASSPIPQGGEKLFF. In DNA, the CDR3 is TGTGCCAGCTCACCAATCCCCCAGGGAGGAGAAAAACTGTTTTTT.

This clone was observed many times. The V and J genes are TRBV5-1 and TRBJ2-1, with TRBD1 as a possible D gene (5 bases). Trimming pared 2 bases from V and 8 bases from J, leaving 11 bases between. From germline, CDR1 is SGHRS and CDR2 YFSETQ. This CDR3 comprises 13 residues. As DNA, the CDR3 is TGCGCCAGCAGCTTAACAGGAGAGGATGAGCAGTTCTTC. This encodes CASSLTGEDEQFF.

This clone was counted at least ten times. The rearrangement links TRBV24-1 to TRBJ2-1, with 10 positions matching TRBD2. J gave up 6 bases and V 4 bases, and 5 bases lay outside the gene matches. CDR3 size: 15 residues. Germline V gene data show CDR1 as KGHDR and CDR2 as SFDVKD. The DNA of the CDR3 is TGTGCCACCAGTGACCCTAGCGGGGGTGGCAATGAGCAGTTCTTC. It yields the protein CATSDPSGGGNEQFF.

This clone showed up many times. The gene calls are TRBV3-1 and TRBJ2-7, with 9 bases that match TRBD1. CDR1 LGHDT and CDR2 YNNKEL come from the germline V gene (reference sequence). The CDR3 has 16 residues. J gave up 3 bases and V 7 bases, and 13 bases lay outside the gene matches. Here the CDR3 reads CASTLKLGQGNYEQYF. CDR3 sequence (DNA): TGTGCCAGCACCCTCAAACTCGGACAGGGGAACTACGAGCAGTACTTC.

This clone was detected a few times. This could be a read error, since a much larger clone is one nucleotide away. V usage is TRBV7-2 and J usage is TRBJ2-2; 8 bases align to TRBD2. V was pared by 8 bases and J by 4 bases, with 9 bases of the junction left unmatched. CDR3 size: 15 residues. Germline V gene data show CDR1 as SGHTA and CDR2 as FQGNSA. CDR3 sequence (DNA): TGTGCCAGCCGGGGGGGGTCGAATAGCACCGGGGAGCTGTTTTTT. It yields the protein CASRGGSNSTGELFF.

The chain employs TRBV7-9 and TRBJ2-5; TRBD2 matches at 12 bases. CDR3 size: 17 residues. After removal of 4 bases from V and 2 bases from J, the junction contained 8 bases not matched to a gene. Germline V gives CDR1 SEHNR, CDR2 FQNEAQ (reference sequence). The CDR3 bases are TGTGCCAGCAGCTGGGGTACTAGCGGGGGGCGTCAAGAGACCCAGTACTTC. As protein: CASSWGTSGGRQETQYF.